Shown below are 10 T cell receptor beta chains from a single sample sequenced in a study of cytomegalovirus exposure and HLA in healthy donors. The PCR made use of 60 Vbeta and 13 Jbeta primers. Sequencing used immunoSEQ multiplex PCR; TCRdb keeps in-frame clones, though not all of them. The repertoire holds 90,000 to 100,000 clones, with around 68% as singletons. The source material was PBMCs. These receptors were collected from a female donor in good health and CMV-seronegative.

V and J are TRBV30 and TRBJ2-1; TRBD2 agrees at 8 bases. V was clipped by 2 bases and J by 5 bases; unmatched bases: 8. This CDR3 has 15 amino acids. Germline-derived CDR1 and CDR2 are GTSNPN and SVGIG (reference sequence). CDR3 amino acids: CAWSRPGLVNNEQFF. The CDR3, as DNA: TGTGCCTGGAGTCGACCGGGACTAGTCAACAATGAGCAGTTCTTC.

This chain connects TRBV7-9 to TRBJ2-5; D gene unclear. The ends were cut back, 2 bases at V and 5 bases at J, with 9 bases in the middle. The CDR3 runs to 13 residues. CDR1 SEHNR and CDR2 FQNEAQ come from the germline V gene (reference sequence). The chain's CDR3 is CASSLMLGETQYF. In DNA form, the CDR3 reads TGTGCCAGCAGCTTAATGCTTGGCGAGACCCAGTACTTC.

This chain uses TRBV7-3 with TRBJ2-1; 11 bases align to TRBD2. The length of the CDR3 is 16 residues. Germline-derived CDR1 and CDR2 are SGHTA and FQGTGA. J lost 2 bases, V lost 8 bases, and 8 bases had no gene match. The CDR3 is CASANGGLAAYNEQFF. The CDR3 DNA is TGTGCCAGCGCGAACGGGGGACTAGCGGCCTACAATGAGCAGTTCTTC.

The chain carries TRBV9 and TRBJ2-2; TRBD2 might be the D (7 bases). CDR1 is SGDLS, CDR2 YYNGEE, per germline. The length of the CDR3 is 17 residues. Between the trimmed V and J ends, which lost 4 bases and 3 bases, there was a span of 19 bases. The DNA of the CDR3 is TGTGCCAGCAGCCCCTCAGGGGCTAGCGGTTACACCGGGGAGCTGTTTTTT. Translation gives CASSPSGASGYTGELFF.

V gene TRBV5-4 combines with J gene TRBJ2-3, with TRBD1 as a possible D gene (6 bases). Germline CDR1 SGHNT, CDR2 YYREEE (reference sequence). The CDR3 totals 16 residues. V shed 0 bases and J shed 2 bases, with 13 bases lying between them. CDR3 sequence: CASSLEVGQFTDTQYF. CDR3 nucleotide sequence: TGTGCCAGCAGCTTGGAGGTTGGACAGTTCACAGATACGCAGTATTTT.

In its sample, this clone was seen a few times. The V gene is TRBV7-6, the J gene TRBJ1-1; D gene unclear. The CDR3 totals 14 residues. Trimming left V 3 bases short and J 0 bases short, with 8 bases between. CDR1 is SGHVS and CDR2 is FNYEAQ in the germline V gene. The chain's CDR3 is CASSLAVLNTEAFF. As DNA, the CDR3 is TGTGCCAGCAGCTTGGCGGTCCTGAACACTGAAGCTTTCTTT.

The chain is built from TRBV18 and TRBJ2-5; no definite D call. The CDR3 consists of 13 residues. Germline assignment: CDR1 KGHSH and CDR2 LQKENI. Trimming pared 4 bases from V and 0 bases from J, leaving 6 bases between. The CDR3 DNA reads as TGTGCCAGCTCACTTATGTACCAAGAGACCCAGTACTTC. Translation: CASSLMYQETQYF. The full variable domain, in which reference TRBV18 and TRBJ2-5 provide the parts outside the CDR3, is NAGVMQNPRHLVRRRGQEARLRCSPMKGHSHVYWYRQLPEEGLKFMVYLQKENIIDESGMPKERFSAEFPKEGPSILRIQQVVRGDSAAYFCASSLMYQETQYFGPGTRLLVL.

This clone came up a few times. The genes are TRBV7-9 and TRBJ2-5; D is uncertain. This CDR3 is built from 14 residues. The germline V gene has CDR1 SEHNR and CDR2 FQNEAQ (reference sequence). Trimming took 2 bases from V and 0 from J, leaving 7 bases between them. The CDR3 nucleotides are TGTGCCAGCAGCTTAAGAGTCAACCAAGAGACCCAGTACTTC. It is translated as CASSLRVNQETQYF.

The J gene is TRBJ1-1, the V gene TRBV7-2; 7 nucleotides match TRBD1. CDR1 is SGHTA and CDR2 is FQGNSA in the germline V gene. The CDR3 runs 16 residues. V trimming: 0 bases; J trimming: 4 bases; junction bases outside the gene matches: 8. The DNA of the CDR3 is TGTGCCAGCAGCTTAGCGAAGGGGGCTAGGGGCACTGAAGCTTTCTTT. Residues: CASSLAKGARGTEAFF.

The V gene is TRBV7-8, the J gene TRBJ1-5; 9 positions match TRBD1. The CDR3 covers 16 residues. Trimming took 1 base from V and 5 from J; bases not matched to a gene: 6. Looked up from germline, CDR1 is SGHVS and CDR2 is FQNEAQ. The CDR3 DNA sequence: TGTGCCAGCAGCTTAGATAGGGGGACAGGGTATCAGCCCCAGCATTTT. Encoded protein: CASSLDRGTGYQPQHF. The full variable domain, its missing parts supplied by reference TRBV7-8 and TRBJ1-5, is GAGVSQSPRYKVAKRGQDVALRCDPISGHVSLFWYQQALGQGPEFLTYFQNEAQLDKSGLPSDRFFAERPEGSVSTLKIQRTQQEDSAVYLCASSLDRGTGYQPQHFGDGTRLSIL.